The entry below describes one T cell receptor (beta chain). Because it lacks the conserved phenylalanine or tryptophan at the end, this CDR3 is likely a read error. The data derive from a study of CD8 T cells in Susac syndrome. Trimming removed 2 bases at V and 5 bases at J, with 1 base between. The CDR3 sequence is 11 residues long. Per germline, CDR1 SGHAT and CDR2 FQNNGV. An input of about 0.45 to 1 ug of RNA was subjected to reverse transcription using random hexamers. Amplification of TCR beta CDR3 across 54 Vbeta and 13 Jbeta was performed with immunoSEQ multiplex PCR. TCRdb re-called the immunoSEQ multiplex PCR reads through MiXCR, storing one row per CDR3 protein. Counted here are around 130,000 distinct CDR3 sequences, around 75% occurring once; the ten biggest clones make up 0.51%. Sequencing of TCR beta was undertaken in CD8+ and CD4+ T cells derived from blood. TEMRA cells underwent FACS enrichment and CD8+ and CD4+ T cells underwent negative isolation.

Material: CD8+ T cells from PBMCs. This sequence originates from a human donor with multiple sclerosis. The chain couples TRBV11-2 to TRBJ2-1, with D uncertain. CDR3 in amino acids: CASSLHNEQFC. DNA of the CDR3: TGTGCCAGCAGCTTACACAATGAGCAGTTCTGC.